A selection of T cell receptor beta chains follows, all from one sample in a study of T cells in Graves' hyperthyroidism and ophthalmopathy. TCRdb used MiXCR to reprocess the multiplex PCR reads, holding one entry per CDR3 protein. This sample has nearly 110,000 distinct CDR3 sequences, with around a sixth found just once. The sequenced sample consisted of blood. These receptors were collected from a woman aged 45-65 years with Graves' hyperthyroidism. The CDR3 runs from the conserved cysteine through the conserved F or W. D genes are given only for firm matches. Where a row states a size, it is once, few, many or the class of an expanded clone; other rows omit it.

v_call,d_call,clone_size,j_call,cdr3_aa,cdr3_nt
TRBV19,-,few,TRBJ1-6,CASSSTGFSPLHF,TGTGCCAGTAGTTCGACCGGATTTTCACCCCTCCACTTT
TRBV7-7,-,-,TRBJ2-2,CASSLGSGGNTGELFF,TGTGCTAGCAGCTTAGGATCTGGGGGGAACACCGGGGAGCTGTTTTTT
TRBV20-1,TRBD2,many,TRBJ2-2,CSAGRGGSGNTGELFF,TGCAGTGCCGGAAGGGGCGGGAGCGGGAACACCGGGGAGCTGTTTTTT
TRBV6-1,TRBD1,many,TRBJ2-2,CASRKGGADTGELFF,TGTGCCAGCAGAAAAGGGGGCGCAGACACCGGGGAGCTGTTTTTT
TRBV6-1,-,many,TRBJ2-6,CASGRGAIGANVLTF,TGTGCCTCAGGACGAGGGGCGATCGGGGCCAACGTCCTGACTTTC
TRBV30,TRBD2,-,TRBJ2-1,CAWSVLAGDQFF,TGTGCCTGGAGTGTCCTAGCGGGGGACCAGTTCTTC
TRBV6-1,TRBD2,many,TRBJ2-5,CASSYVTSGRRGSGETQYF,TGTGCCAGCAGTTACGTTACTAGCGGGAGGCGGGGCTCGGGAGAGACCCAGTACTTC
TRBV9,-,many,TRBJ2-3,CASSVAGSNTQYF,TGTGCCAGCAGCGTAGCGGGTAGTAATACGCAGTATTTT
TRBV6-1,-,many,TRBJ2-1,CASSPTSLPNYDEQFF,TGTGCCAGCAGCCCTACCTCATTGCCTAACTATGATGAGCAGTTCTTC
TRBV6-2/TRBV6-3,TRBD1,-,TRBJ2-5,CASTPGTGGLEASRDSQETQYF,TGTGCCAGCACCCCTGGGACAGGGGGCCTCGAAGCTTCGCGGGACTCGCAAGAGACCCAGTACTTC
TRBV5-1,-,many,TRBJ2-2,CASSNSGRTNTGELFF,TGCGCCAGCTCTAATAGTGGGAGAACTAACACCGGGGAGCTGTTTTTT
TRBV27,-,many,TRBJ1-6,CASKRVNSPLHF,TGTGCCAGCAAGAGGGTTAATTCACCCCTCCACTTT
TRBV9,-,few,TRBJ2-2,CASSGTAANTGELFF,TGTGCCAGCAGCGGAACAGCGGCGAACACCGGGGAGCTGTTTTTT